The rows below give T cell receptor beta chains drawn from one sample of a study of vaccination effects on CD4 cells after COVID-19. Data came from immunoSEQ multiplex PCR; TCRdb stores just in-frame clones and leaves some out. The profile shows approximately 47,000 clones, around 76% of them singletons. The antigens of these receptors remain unknown. The sequencing used CD4+ T cells from PBMCs cultured without peptide, collected before COVID-19 vaccination. The receptors were sampled from a human donor who had a prior SARS-CoV-2 infection. The conserved cysteine and the conserved F or W are not part of the CDR3 here. The order of the fields is J gene, V gene, CDR3 protein.

TRBJ2-7 | TRBV13 | ASSQDWTGNEQY
TRBJ2-3 | TRBV4-1 | ASSSLGIAGFSTDTQY
TRBJ2-1 | TRBV5-1 | ASSPRLSGGSRHNEQF
TRBJ2-1 | TRBV15 | ATSRFSGGARNEQF
TRBJ1-3 | TRBV2 | ASSRRQGATGNTIY
TRBJ2-1 | TRBV25-1 | ASSDGPGTGVKNEQF
TRBJ1-2 | TRBV10-3 | AITESGVWGYT
TRBJ1-1 | TRBV19 | ASSIGRRRNTEAF
TRBJ1-5 | TRBV6-5 | ASSYMVGVSNQPQH
TRBJ2-3 | TRBV9 | ASSVADRAQY
TRBJ2-7 | TRBV5-6 | ASSGGFLVAEQY
TRBJ1-1 | TRBV5-1 | ASSWGPLDRLNTEAF
TRBJ1-2 | TRBV2 | ANQREIGYGYT
TRBJ2-2 | TRBV5-1 | ASSWEGLAGNTGELF
TRBJ2-2 | TRBV30 | AWSVSKPGELF
TRBJ1-3 | TRBV7-6 | ASSLGGGGGNTIY
TRBJ1-3 | TRBV19 | ASSRLWGAGNTIY
TRBJ2-3 | TRBV6-6 | ASRRGTNPTDTQY
TRBJ1-1 | TRBV5-4 | ASRRAEGAGKDF
TRBJ2-7 | TRBV27 | ASSLVGGGYEQY
TRBJ2-3 | TRBV11-3 | ASSSGLAGGVDTQY
TRBJ2-3 | TRBV7-3 | ASSLSLGTSEDTQY
TRBJ1-5 | TRBV4-1 | ASSQDPNLPDGSNQPQH
TRBJ1-2 | TRBV24-1 | ATSDFSYGYT
TRBJ2-3 | TRBV14 | ASSQVRQLTQY
TRBJ1-6 | TRBV6-5 | ASSYRQRFNSPLH
TRBJ2-1 | TRBV11-3 | ASRDIIHNEQF
TRBJ1-1 | TRBV6-4 | ASSDSDRATEAF
TRBJ1-3 | TRBV7-9 | ASSSTITIY
TRBJ2-1 | TRBV5-1 | ASSGDQRSGGLHNEQF
TRBJ2-5 | TRBV10-3 | AISEARAGGLETQY
TRBJ2-7 | TRBV7-2 | ASSLRLAGENEQY
TRBJ1-2 | TRBV24-1 | ATSDLGTEYGYT
TRBJ2-1 | TRBV5-1 | ASSLEGSDEQF
TRBJ2-1 | TRBV27 | ASNPRAGADNEQF
TRBJ1-2 | TRBV6-5 | ASSYSDRRHGYT
TRBJ1-1 | TRBV2 | ASSDTRGGTEAF
TRBJ2-5 | TRBV10-3 | ATNPDRGGETQY
TRBJ1-3 | TRBV3-1/TRBV3-2 | ASSQWTGGRYGNTIY
TRBJ2-1 | TRBV27 | ASAREGPWNEQF
TRBJ2-3 | TRBV5-8 | ASSLFRSRTDTQY
TRBJ1-2 | TRBV6-6 | ASSQDRGPYGYT
TRBJ2-7 | TRBV5-4 | ASSNPTGTYEQY
TRBJ2-3 | TRBV27 | ASSWDGIRVAGTQY
TRBJ1-6 | TRBV2 | ASTSSGAINSPLH
TRBJ2-1 | TRBV4-3 | ASSQVALAGGPGGEQF
TRBJ1-2 | TRBV16 | ASSRMAQGDGYT
TRBJ2-7 | TRBV5-1 | ASSSRTSGLNYEQY
TRBJ1-1 | TRBV2 | ASSDVGAF
TRBJ1-6 | TRBV5-4 | ASSAAVENSPLH
TRBJ2-1 | TRBV9 | ASSPTGRDWDEQF
TRBJ1-2 | TRBV11-2 | ASSLDAGILYGYT
TRBJ1-3 | TRBV28 | ASSLGTSGNTIY